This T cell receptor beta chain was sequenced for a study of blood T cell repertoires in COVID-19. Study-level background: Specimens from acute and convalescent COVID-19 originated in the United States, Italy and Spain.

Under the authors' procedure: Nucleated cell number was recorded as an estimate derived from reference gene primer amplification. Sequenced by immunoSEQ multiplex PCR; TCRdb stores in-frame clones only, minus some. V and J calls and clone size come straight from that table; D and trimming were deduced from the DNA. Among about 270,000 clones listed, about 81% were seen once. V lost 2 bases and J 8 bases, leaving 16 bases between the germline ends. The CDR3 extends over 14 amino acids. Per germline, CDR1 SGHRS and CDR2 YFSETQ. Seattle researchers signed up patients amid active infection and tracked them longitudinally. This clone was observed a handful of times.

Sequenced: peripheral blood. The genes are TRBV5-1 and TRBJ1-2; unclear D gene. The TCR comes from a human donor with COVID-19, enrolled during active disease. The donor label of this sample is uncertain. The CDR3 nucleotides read TGCGCCAGCAGCTTCGTCGGAGTCAGAGAGGGCTACACCTTC. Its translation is CASSFVGVREGYTF.